Here is one T cell receptor (beta chain) with its context. The target antigen is unknown. Here the CDR3 omits its conserved ending phenylalanine or tryptophan, so a read error is the likely source. The record originates from a study of tumor-infiltrating lymphocytes in primary liver carcinoma. Overall study context: Recorded tumor stage was T1-T3 N0M0, with diameters of about 4 to 10 cm.

General study points: Tumors had a top-250-clone fraction that was significantly higher than blood (p = 0.039).

The study co-extracted DNA and RNA from roughly 20-30 mg of unsorted bulk tissue. Chronic HBV infection was present, with no prior treatment. Every single tumor sample held over 80% viable tumor cells. The V gene's germline CDR1 is SQVTM and CDR2 ANQGSEA. This CDR3 comprises 14 residues. Unmatched junction bases numbered 7, after V lost 7 bases and J lost 3 bases. A constant-region primer primed TCR beta cDNA synthesis from about 0.45 ug of total RNA. Generation of the TCR beta libraries relied on three nested multiplex PCR rounds using slightly modified ARM-PCR. It was with TRBV1-TRBV30 forward primers and a C-beta reverse primer that the first two PCR rounds were run, at roughly 9 cycles each. TCRdb re-called the multiplex PCR reads with MiXCR, one entry per CDR3 protein. The sample includes tens of thousands of distinct CDR3 sequences, almost 70% of them seen just once.

This chain connects TRBV29-1 to TRBJ2-1; 9 bases align to TRBD2. The sequence came from a middle-aged man with primary liver carcinoma and hepatitis B virus infection. Sequencing was carried out using liver tumor tissue from sampling region 4. Documented subset: tumor region T4, right-lateral pole. CDR3 in amino acids: CSAPTSGNYNEQFI. The CDR3 DNA reads TGCAGCGCTCCGACTAGCGGCAACTACAATGAGCAGTTCATC.